Following are 24 T cell receptor beta chains from one sample sequenced in a study of cytomegalovirus exposure and HLA in healthy donors. Amplification used 60 Vbeta primers and 13 Jbeta primers. TCRdb's table, derived via immunoSEQ multiplex PCR, lists solely in-frame clones and lacks some. The sample lists approximately 170,000 clones, around 68% occurring once. Sample: PBMCs. The receptors were sampled from a girl aged 5-17 years in good health and CMV-seronegative.

The rearrangement joins TRBV25-1 to TRBJ1-2; TRBD1 matches at 8 bases. V trimming: 6 bases; J trimming: 2 bases; junction bases outside the gene matches: 8. This CDR3 has 15 amino acids. CDR1 MGHDK and CDR2 SYGVNS come from the germline V gene. The CDR3: CASRPTGGLNYGYTF. In DNA, the CDR3 is TGTGCCAGCAGACCCACAGGGGGTTTGAACTATGGCTACACCTTC.

This chain connects TRBV19 to TRBJ1-1; a possible D gene is TRBD1 (6 bases). CDR3 length equals 12 residues. V gave up 7 bases and J gave up 6 bases, with 12 bases separating them. Germline loops: CDR1 LNHDA, CDR2 SQIVND (reference sequence). CDR3 in amino acids: CASNAGASEAFF. The DNA for the CDR3 is TGTGCCAGTAATGCGGGGGCTTCTGAAGCTTTCTTT.

This clone turned up a few times. The chain has TRBV10-3 and TRBJ2-7, with D maybe TRBD1 (6 bases). The V and J ends lost 6 bases and 7 bases respectively, with 25 bases between them. Germline CDR1 and CDR2: ENHRY and SYGVKD. This CDR3 spans 16 amino acids. Written as DNA, the CDR3 is TGTGCCATCAGAGACCTCGGACAGTCCGAGTCCCAAGAGCAGTACTTC. Its protein is CAIRDLGQSESQEQYF.

A few counts support this clone. The chain employs TRBV10-3 and TRBJ1-1, with 12 bases aligning to TRBD1. Germline loops: CDR1 ENHRY, CDR2 SYGVKD. CDR3 length equals 16 residues. Germline trimming cut 10 bases from V and 11 bases from J; bases unmatched to any gene: 20. The CDR3 sequence is CATTPGGQGALGSAFF. The CDR3 DNA reads as TGTGCCACCACACCTGGGGGACAGGGGGCTTTAGGTAGTGCTTTCTTT.

The chain combines TRBV6-1 with TRBJ1-4; D remains unclear. V gave up 4 bases and J gave up 0 bases, with 6 bases separating them. The CDR3 covers 14 residues. Per the germline V gene, CDR1 is MNHNS and CDR2 is SASEGT. The CDR3 DNA reads as TGTGCCAGCAGTGGAACAGCAACTAATGAAAAACTGTTTTTT. It translates to CASSGTATNEKLFF.

The V and J genes are TRBV5-1 and TRBJ2-1, with 7 bases aligning to TRBD2. This CDR3 is 13 amino acids long. Germline V gives CDR1 SGHRS, CDR2 YFSETQ. V shed 5 bases, J shed 4 bases, and the junction held 3 bases outside the gene matches. The CDR3 bases are TGCGCCAGCAGTACAGCGGGGTACAATGAGCAGTTCTTC. Protein sequence: CASSTAGYNEQFF.

V and J are TRBV9 and TRBJ2-3; D possibly corresponds to TRBD2 (5 bases). The CDR3 consists of 15 residues. V lost 3 bases and J lost 4, with 15 bases in between. The germline CDR1 and CDR2 sequences are SGDLS and YYNGEE. CDR3 sequence reads: CASSGTRNVADTQYF. The CDR3 bases are TGTGCCAGCAGCGGCACTAGGAATGTGGCAGATACGCAGTATTTT.

This clone appeared a single time. The V gene is TRBV4-1, the J gene TRBJ1-1; a weak D match, TRBD1 (6 bases). Germline CDR1 MGHRA, CDR2 YSYEKL. Trimming shortened V by 3 bases and J by 1 base, and 15 bases separated the two germline ends. This CDR3 comprises 16 residues. CDR3 sequence: CASSQPLKGENTEAFF. The CDR3 bases are TGCGCCAGCAGCCAGCCCCTGAAGGGGGAGAACACTGAAGCTTTCTTT.

The count of this clone is one. This chain uses TRBV19 with TRBJ2-7; TRBD1 aligns across 11 bases. This CDR3 comprises 16 residues. From germline, CDR1 is LNHDA and CDR2 SQIVND (reference sequence). V trimming: 4 bases; J trimming: 5 bases; junction bases outside the gene matches: 10. The chain's CDR3 is CASSTEWTGGAHEQYF. Written as DNA, the CDR3 is TGTGCCAGTAGTACGGAATGGACAGGGGGCGCCCACGAGCAGTACTTC.

The rearrangement uses TRBV6-1 and TRBJ2-7; D is unresolved. Trimming took 4 bases from V and 3 from J, leaving 10 bases between them. CDR3 length: 13 amino acids. CDR1 and CDR2 from the germline V gene are MNHNS and SASEGT. CDR3: CASSVGSYYEQYF. The CDR3 DNA reads TGTGCCAGCAGTGTCGGGTCCTACTACGAGCAGTACTTC.

This rearrangement joins TRBV7-3 to TRBJ2-2; maybe TRBD2 (6 bases). Germline V gene sequence: CDR1 SGHTA, CDR2 FQGTGA. The ends were cut back, 5 bases at V and 2 bases at J, with 18 bases in the middle. The CDR3 is made up of 17 amino acids. The DNA for the CDR3 is TGTGCCAGCAGCCCGCGCCCTGGGACTTCAAACACCGGGGAGCTGTTTTTT. Translating gives CASSPRPGTSNTGELFF.

This rearrangement joins TRBV7-9 to TRBJ2-7; D gene ambiguous. Germline CDR1 is SEHNR and CDR2 is FQNEAQ (reference sequence). Trimming pared 4 bases from V and 2 bases from J, leaving 9 bases between. CDR3 length: 13 amino acids. CDR3 region: CASSSEHPYEQYF. The CDR3 region has the DNA TGTGCCAGCAGCTCGGAGCACCCCTACGAGCAGTACTTC.

This rearrangement joins TRBV19 to TRBJ2-5; 11 positions match TRBD2. J lost 1 base, V lost 0 bases, and 4 bases had no gene match. Germline CDR1 and CDR2: LNHDA and SQIVND (reference sequence). The CDR3 consists of 17 residues. CDR3 sequence (DNA): TGTGCCAGTAGTATAGATACGCTAGCGGGGGGCCAAGAGACCCAGTACTTC. It translates to CASSIDTLAGGQETQYF. The full variable domain, its missing parts supplied by reference TRBV19 and TRBJ2-5, is DGGITQSPKYLFRKEGQNVTLSCEQNLNHDAMYWYRQDPGQGLRLIYYSQIVNDFQKGDIAEGYSVSREKKESFPLTVTSAQKNPTAFYLCASSIDTLAGGQETQYFGPGTRLLVL.

The chain couples TRBV19 to TRBJ2-7; D gene unclear. Looked up from germline, CDR1 is LNHDA and CDR2 is SQIVND (reference sequence). The CDR3 is 15 residues long. Trimming stripped 5 bases from V and 1 base from J, with 15 bases between. The CDR3 nucleotides are TGTGCCAGTAGTCCCATACACGTTAAGTCCTACGAGCAGTACTTC. Amino acids: CASSPIHVKSYEQYF.

The CDR3 sequence is CASSFGQGEETQYF. Written as DNA, the CDR3 is TGTGCCAGCAGCTTCGGACAGGGTGAAGAGACCCAGTACTTC. The rearrangement joins TRBV7-9 to TRBJ2-5, with 8 positions matching TRBD1. Germline loops: CDR1 SEHNR, CDR2 FQNEAQ (reference sequence). The junction had 3 bases not matched to a gene; V was cut back by 3 bases and J by 3 bases. The CDR3 length is 14 residues.

The chain uses TRBV2 and TRBJ1-5, with D perhaps TRBD1 (5 bases). The V gene lost 8 bases and the J gene lost 3 bases, with 14 bases spanning the gap. The CDR3 contains 14 residues. Germline V gives CDR1 SNHLY, CDR2 FYNNEI. CDR3 in DNA: TGTGCCAGCGAAACAGGCAGGGTCAATCAGCCCCAGCATTTT. Translation gives CASETGRVNQPQHF.

Points on this clone: The sample holds other DNA sequences that translate to the same CDR3. The chain joins TRBV5-1 to TRBJ2-5, with D perhaps TRBD2 (6 bases). Trimming left V 2 bases short and J 3 bases short, with 8 bases between. Germline V CDR1 and CDR2: SGHRS, YFSETQ. The CDR3 totals 13 residues. For the CDR3, the DNA is TGCGCCAGCAGCTTATCGGGAGAAGAGACCCAGTACTTC. It translates to CASSLSGEETQYF.

The chain recombines TRBV7-9 with TRBJ2-4; TRBD1 might be the D (6 bases). Germline V gene data show CDR1 as SEHNR and CDR2 as FQNEAQ (reference sequence). Trimming left V 2 bases short and J 8 bases short, with 13 bases between. There are 14 residues in the CDR3. CDR3 in amino acids: CASSLTQGGDIQYF. CDR3 DNA: TGTGCCAGCAGCTTAACACAGGGTGGGGACATTCAGTACTTC.

J is TRBJ2-7 and V is TRBV27, with D tentatively TRBD2 (5 bases). V was trimmed by 7 bases and J by 2 bases, leaving 15 bases between them. This CDR3 comprises 14 residues. Germline V gives CDR1 MNHEY, CDR2 SMNVEV (reference sequence). DNA for the CDR3: TGTGCCAGCATCGGAGGCCGGGATCCCTACGAGCAGTACTTC. Translation: CASIGGRDPYEQYF.

The chain carries TRBV6-5 and TRBJ2-7; D may be TRBD2 (5 bases). The CDR3 is made up of 15 amino acids. Germline V CDR1 and CDR2: MNHEY, SVGAGI. V was cut by 3 bases and J by 1 base, with 13 bases left in between. DNA of the CDR3: TGTGCCAGCAGTTATGGGCTAGCCGTTTCCTACGAGCAGTACTTC. It is translated as CASSYGLAVSYEQYF.

The rearrangement joins TRBV29-1 to TRBJ1-1; D is ambiguous. This CDR3 has 12 amino acids. The V end lost 7 bases, the J end lost 4 bases, and 13 bases lay between the germline ends. Germline V gene sequence: CDR1 SQVTM, CDR2 ANQGSEA. The CDR3 protein is CSELGAGTEAFF. The CDR3 DNA follows: TGCAGCGAACTGGGAGCCGGCACTGAAGCTTTCTTT.

The chain recombines TRBV30 with TRBJ2-7; TRBD2 matches 7 bases. V lost 0 bases to trimming and J lost 0 bases; unmatched junction nucleotides: 8. Germline V gives CDR1 GTSNPN, CDR2 SVGIG (reference sequence). The CDR3 extends over 16 amino acids. The CDR3 nucleotides read TGTGCCTGGAGTGTATTGGCTAGCGGTTTCTCCTACGAGCAGTACTTC. This encodes CAWSVLASGFSYEQYF.

A note on this clone: The identical CDR3 is also encoded by other nucleotide sequences in the sample. The V and J genes are TRBV7-9 and TRBJ1-2, with 8 bases fitting TRBD1. CDR3 size: 15 residues. J gave up 8 bases and V 1 base, and 9 bases lay outside the gene matches. The germline gives CDR1 SEHNR, CDR2 FQNEAQ (reference sequence). CDR3 sequence (DNA): TGTGCCAGCAGCTTAGTGACAGGGGCGGTAGGAGGCTACACCTTC. Translation gives CASSLVTGAVGGYTF.

For this clone: The junction does not match germline at one end; this may be a read error. V usage is TRBV5-6 and J usage is TRBJ1-3; a weak D match, TRBD1 (5 bases). The germline V gene encodes CDR1 SGHDT and CDR2 YYEEEE. The CDR3 spans 14 residues. Written as DNA, the CDR3 is TGTGCCAGCAGCTTGGTCAGGGTTGGAGACACCATATATTTT. This sequence encodes CASSLVRVGDTIYF.